Following are 18 T cell receptor beta chains from one sample sequenced in a study of blood T cell repertoires in COVID-19. Libraries were prepared by immunoSEQ multiplex PCR; TCRdb keeps only in-frame clonotypes and omits some of them. The sample holds some 460,000 clones, nearly 90% seen once. The sequenced sample was PBMCs or T cells enriched from blood (not recorded which). The receptors here all came from a woman under 30 with acute COVID-19.

In the case of this clone: Germline and junction disagree at one end, which may indicate a read error. J is TRBJ2-5 and V is TRBV28; TRBD1 is a possible D gene (5 bases). CDR3 length: 13 residues. Germline-derived CDR1 and CDR2 are MDHEN and SYDVKM. The CDR3 sequence is CAVGSGPQEIQYF. The CDR3 region has the DNA TGTGCCGTGGGGTCAGGGCCACAAGAGATCCAGTACTTC.

The rearrangement links TRBV9 to TRBJ2-7; 10 nucleotides line up with TRBD2. CDR1 is SGDLS, CDR2 YYNGEE, per germline. The V gene end was trimmed by 0 bases and the J gene end by 6 bases; junction bases not matched to a gene: 6. The CDR3 sequence is 15 residues long. The CDR3 DNA reads TGTGCCAGCAGCGTAGTTCCTAGCGGGAGATTCGAGCAGTACTTC. Amino acid sequence: CASSVVPSGRFEQYF.

V is TRBV5-6 and J is TRBJ1-1; D remains ambiguous. The germline CDR1 and CDR2 sequences are SGHDT and YYEEEE. The CDR3 sequence is 14 residues long. Trimming stripped 2 bases from V and 5 bases from J, with 13 bases between. The CDR3 DNA follows: TGTGCCAGCAGCTTATCCGGAGGGTTGACTGAAGCTTTCTTT. Its translation is CASSLSGGLTEAFF.

The chain recombines TRBV7-9 with TRBJ2-5; D possibly corresponds to TRBD2 (7 bases). CDR3 length: 16 amino acids. Germline V gene sequence: CDR1 SEHNR, CDR2 FQNEAQ (reference sequence). V lost 5 bases and J 4 bases, leaving 20 bases between the germline ends. The CDR3 nucleotides are TGTGCCAGCAGCCCAGGGCCGGGGGGCGTTAGAGAGACCCAGTACTTC. Translated, it gives CASSPGPGGVRETQYF. Full variable domain (rest looked up from reference TRBV7-9 and TRBJ2-5): DTGVSQNPRHKITKRGQNVTFRCDPISEHNRLYWYRQTLGQGPEFLTYFQNEAQLEKSRLLSDRFSAERPKGSFSTLEIQRTEQGDSAMYLCASSPGPGGVRETQYFGPGTRLLVL.

The DNA for the CDR3 is TGTGCCAGCAGCTTAGGGCGGACAGGGGTCCCTGAAGCTTTCTTT. This codes for CASSLGRTGVPEAFF. The V gene is TRBV11-2, the J gene TRBJ1-1, with TRBD1 matching over 9 bases. Germline CDR1 and CDR2: SGHAT and FQNNGV. The CDR3 is made up of 15 amino acids. Unmatched junction bases numbered 6, after V lost 1 base and J lost 6 bases.

The chain employs TRBV7-6 and TRBJ2-7, with unresolved D. Trimming took off 3 bases at V and 6 bases at J, with 12 bases between the two ends. The CDR3 consists of 13 residues. The V gene's germline CDR1 is SGHVS and CDR2 FNYEAQ. The CDR3 sequence is CASSFSKSPEQYF. The DNA for the CDR3 is TGTGCCAGCAGCTTTTCTAAAAGCCCCGAGCAGTACTTC.

The CDR3 here is CASSPRTHPYEQYF. CDR3 nucleotides: TGTGCCAGCAGCCCTCGGACTCACCCCTACGAGCAGTACTTC. The V and J genes are TRBV7-9 and TRBJ2-7; perhaps TRBD2 as D (5 bases). The germline V gene has CDR1 SEHNR and CDR2 FQNEAQ (reference sequence). The CDR3 runs 14 residues. The ends were cut back, 5 bases at V and 2 bases at J, with 13 bases in the middle.

The chain couples TRBV6-4 to TRBJ2-5; the D is unclear. V was pared by 2 bases and J by 1 base, with 2 bases between. The CDR3 consists of 12 residues. Germline CDR1 and CDR2: MRHNA and SNTAGT. The CDR3 region has the DNA TGTGCCAGCAGTGACCTCCAAGAGACCCAGTACTTC. The encoded protein is CASSDLQETQYF.

The genes are TRBV12-3 or TRBV12-4 and TRBJ1-5, with D unclear. The CDR3 extends over 12 amino acids. The V and J ends lost 10 bases and 4 bases respectively, with 11 bases between them. CDR3 loop: CATTEGNQPQHF. In DNA form, the CDR3 reads TGTGCCACCACTGAGGGAAATCAGCCCCAGCATTTT.

The V gene is TRBV24-1, the J gene TRBJ2-5; D is possibly TRBD1 (6 bases). Per germline, CDR1 KGHDR and CDR2 SFDVKD. The CDR3 consists of 13 residues. Trimming removed 4 bases at V and 3 bases at J, with 8 bases between. The DNA of the CDR3 is TGTGCCACCAGTGAGCCAGGGGAAGAGACCCAGTACTTC. Translation gives CATSEPGEETQYF.

This CDR3 is CASSPWTGGFTNEKLFF. The CDR3 region has the DNA TGTGCCAGCAGCCCTTGGACAGGGGGTTTTACTAATGAAAAACTGTTTTTT. The genes are TRBV7-9 and TRBJ1-4; 10 bases line up with TRBD1. Germline loops: CDR1 SEHNR, CDR2 FQNEAQ (reference sequence). The J segment lost 2 bases and the V segment lost 5 bases, leaving 8 bases of the junction unmatched. This CDR3 has 17 amino acids.

The chain combines TRBV28 with TRBJ1-6; 8 bases map to TRBD1. This CDR3 is 14 amino acids long. Trimming took 5 bases from V and 9 from J; bases not matched to a gene: 6. Germline V gives CDR1 MDHEN, CDR2 SYDVKM. DNA of the CDR3: TGTGCCAGCAGTACTGGGACAGGTACTTCACCCCTCCACTTT. Protein sequence: CASSTGTGTSPLHF.

The chain employs TRBV5-6 and TRBJ1-5, with 8 bases identical to TRBD1. This CDR3 comprises 16 residues. Per the germline V gene, CDR1 is SGHDT and CDR2 is YYEEEE. J gave up 7 bases and V 4 bases, and 13 bases lay outside the gene matches. CDR3 DNA: TGTGCCAGCAGCCCAAGTACAGGGGGGAGAGGGCAGCCCCAGCATTTT. Protein product: CASSPSTGGRGQPQHF.

The chain combines TRBV5-1 with TRBJ2-5; D is undetermined. Trimming took off 3 bases at V and 5 bases at J, with 8 bases between the two ends. This CDR3 region has 12 residues. Germline CDR1 is SGHRS and CDR2 is YFSETQ. The chain's CDR3 is CASSSQWETQYF. CDR3 sequence (DNA): TGCGCCAGCAGCTCTCAGTGGGAGACCCAGTACTTC.

The chain employs TRBV2 and TRBJ1-5; D is uncertain. Germline V gene data show CDR1 as SNHLY and CDR2 as FYNNEI. This CDR3 spans 14 amino acids. V was pared by 4 bases and J by 4 bases, with 11 bases between. The CDR3 loop reads CASSGNGENQPQHF. The DNA of the CDR3 is TGTGCCAGCAGTGGGAACGGAGAGAATCAGCCCCAGCATTTT. The whole variable domain, filled in from reference TRBV2 and TRBJ1-5, reads EPEVTQTPSHQVTQMGQEVILRCVPISNHLYFYWYRQILGQKVEFLVSFYNNEISEKSEIFDDQFSVERPDGSNFTLKIRSTKLEDSAMYFCASSGNGENQPQHFGDGTRLSIL.

In this sample, this clone turned up once. CDR3 nucleotides: TGTGCCAGCAGCTTAGCGCCGCCTAGCGGGTTCCGCACAGATACGCAGTATTTT. It translates to CASSLAPPSGFRTDTQYF. J is TRBJ2-3 and V is TRBV7-8, with 8 bases fitting TRBD2. Germline V gene sequence: CDR1 SGHVS, CDR2 FQNEAQ. V trimming: 0 bases; J trimming: 1 base; junction bases outside the gene matches: 9. The CDR3 consists of 18 residues.

The genes are TRBV21-1 and TRBJ1-2. TRBV21-1 is a known pseudogene. This CDR3 spans 15 amino acids. The DNA for the CDR3 is TGTGCCAGCAGCAAACGGGCCGGGAAAAACTATGGCTACACCTTC. Its protein is CASSKRAGKNYGYTF.

The chain recombines TRBV6-2 or TRBV6-3 with TRBJ2-1; D is uncertain. The CDR3 totals 14 residues. Germline CDR1 and CDR2: MNHEY and SVGEGT. V lost 4 bases and J lost 8, with 15 bases in between. The CDR3 nucleotides are TGTGCCAGCAGTTCAGGCCCGCTGAGCCATGAGCAGTTCTTC. Its translation: CASSSGPLSHEQFF.